The 17 T cell receptor beta chains presented below share a single source sample, sequenced in a study of T cells after yellow fever vaccination. TCRdb redid the calling of the 5' RACE reads with MiXCR, one entry per CDR3 protein. The sample has about 130,000 distinct CDR3 sequences, under 8% seen once. The sequences come from CD4+ T cells sorted from PBMCs, collected 10 days after the yellow fever booster vaccination. All receptors come from a man aged 25 to 40 who received the YFV17D yellow fever vaccine.

This clonotype was seen ten or more times. The chain carries TRBV9 and TRBJ2-1; D possibly matches TRBD1 or TRBD2 (5 bases each). The CDR3 totals 12 residues. Trimming cost V 1 base and J 8 bases, with 7 bases left between them. The germline gives CDR1 SGDLS, CDR2 YYNGEE. The CDR3 region is CASSVWDDEQFF. CDR3 in DNA: TGTGCCAGCAGCGTATGGGACGATGAGCAGTTCTTC.

This clonotype was seen repeatedly, ten times or more. The rearrangement links TRBV18 to TRBJ2-7; D not certain. The CDR3 length is 10 residues. Germline V CDR1 and CDR2: KGHSH, LQKENI. The V and J ends lost 3 bases and 7 bases respectively, with 4 bases between them. The CDR3 DNA is TGTGCCAGCTCACCCCTGGAGCAGTACTTC. It translates to CASSPLEQYF.

A few counts support this clonotype. A clone one base away is much larger, so this may be a read error. This rearrangement joins TRBV12-3 or TRBV12-4 to TRBJ2-5; TRBD1 aligns across 10 bases. The CDR3 covers 13 residues. CDR3 in amino acids: CASRGQGQESQYF. The DNA for the CDR3 is TGTGCCAGCAGGGGACAGGGGCAAGAGTCCCAGTACTTC.

This clonotype was found many times. V gene TRBV12-3 or TRBV12-4 combines with J gene TRBJ2-1; TRBD2 matches 10 bases. Losses at the gene ends were 3 bases for V and 8 bases for J; bases not matched to a gene: 4. CDR3 length: 14 residues. The CDR3 coding sequence is TGTGCCAGCAGTTTTACTAGCGGGACTGATGAGCAGTTCTTC. Its protein product is CASSFTSGTDEQFF.

This clonotype has ten or more counts. This CDR3 is CASSWDRGSYEQYF. The CDR3 DNA reads TGTGCCAGCAGCTGGGACAGGGGGTCCTACGAGCAGTACTTC. The gene calls are TRBV6-1 and TRBJ2-7, with 11 bases matching TRBD1. Germline-derived CDR1 and CDR2 are MNHNS and SASEGT. The CDR3 runs to 14 residues. V lost 6 bases to trimming and J lost 1 base; unmatched junction nucleotides: 2.

Ten or more counts support this clonotype. The rearrangement links TRBV14 to TRBJ2-1; D ambiguous. This CDR3 contains 16 residues. Trimming cost V 4 bases and J 4 bases, with 17 bases left between them. The germline V gene encodes CDR1 SGHDN and CDR2 FVKESK. The DNA for the CDR3 is TGTGCCAGCAGCCCTACCACACTTCTTGGGTACAATGAGCAGTTCTTC. As protein: CASSPTTLLGYNEQFF.

This clonotype was seen a handful of times. The chain employs TRBV11-3 and TRBJ2-1; unclear D gene. Between the trimmed V and J ends, which lost 4 bases and 0 bases, there was a span of 13 bases. This CDR3 comprises 16 residues. The germline V gene has CDR1 SGHNT and CDR2 YENEEA. CDR3 sequence (DNA): TGTGCCAGCAGCTCCTCGGTAGGGATCTCCTACAATGAGCAGTTCTTC. Its protein product is CASSSSVGISYNEQFF.

This clonotype was seen repeatedly, ten times or more. The V call is TRBV7-3, the J call TRBJ2-1, with TRBD2 matching 8 bases. The CDR3 sequence is 17 residues long. V lost 5 bases and J lost 5; bases outside the gene matches: 14. Per the germline V gene, CDR1 is SGHTA and CDR2 is FQGTGA. In DNA form, the CDR3 reads TGTGCCAGCAGCCCAGGAACGGGTAGCGGGAAGAACAATGAGCAGTTCTTC. Its translation is CASSPGTGSGKNNEQFF.

This clonotype was counted at least ten times. The V gene is TRBV11-2, the J gene TRBJ2-1, with TRBD2 as a possible D gene (6 bases). Trimming left V 1 base short and J 0 bases short, with 16 bases between. This CDR3 region has 18 residues. The germline CDR1 and CDR2 sequences are SGHAT and FQNNGV. CDR3 protein: CASSLVDGSFDSYNEQFF. In DNA, the CDR3 is TGTGCCAGCAGCTTAGTCGACGGGAGTTTTGACTCCTACAATGAGCAGTTCTTC.

This clonotype was seen ten or more times. The chain carries TRBV15 and TRBJ2-1; D call uncertain. The ends were cut back, 3 bases at V and 2 bases at J, with 5 bases in the middle. Germline CDR1 LNHNV, CDR2 YYDKDF (reference sequence). This CDR3 is built from 13 residues. DNA for the CDR3: TGTGCCACCAGCAGTTCTCCCTACAATGAGCAGTTCTTC. This gives the protein CATSSSPYNEQFF.

The sample holds many counts of this clonotype. The chain has TRBV18 and TRBJ2-7; a weak D match, TRBD2 (6 bases). CDR1 KGHSH and CDR2 LQKENI come from the germline V gene. The CDR3 loop spans 13 amino acids. Trimming cost V 6 bases and J 2 bases, with 11 bases left between them. The chain's CDR3 is CASSPGGTYEQYF. CDR3 bases: TGTGCCAGCTCTCCTGGGGGGACCTACGAGCAGTACTTC.

At least ten counts were recorded for this clonotype. This chain links TRBV18 with TRBJ2-7; D assignment may be TRBD1 or TRBD2 (5 bases each). CDR1 is KGHSH and CDR2 is LQKENI in the germline V gene. This CDR3 spans 16 amino acids. Trimming removed 1 base from V and 2 bases from J, with 15 bases in between. CDR3 amino acids: CASSPRLGVGAYEQYF. The CDR3 DNA follows: TGTGCCAGCTCACCACGGTTGGGGGTCGGGGCCTACGAGCAGTACTTC.

Ten or more counts support this clonotype. The chain carries TRBV12-3 or TRBV12-4 and TRBJ2-3, with 13 nucleotides matching TRBD2. There are 15 residues in the CDR3. V lost 6 bases and J lost 7; bases outside the gene matches: 7. The CDR3 reads CASRPTSGRGNTQYF. In DNA, the CDR3 is TGTGCCAGCAGACCCACTAGCGGGAGGGGAAATACGCAGTATTTT.

This clonotype was picked up many times. The chain combines TRBV20-1 with TRBJ2-3; tentative D call: TRBD1 (6 bases). The germline V gene has CDR1 DFQATT and CDR2 SNEGSKA (reference sequence). CDR3 length equals 15 residues. V was pared by 1 base and J by 3 bases, with 14 bases between. The CDR3 sequence: CSARVRQATTDTQYF. Written as DNA, the CDR3 is TGCAGTGCTAGAGTAAGACAGGCAACAACAGATACGCAGTATTTT.

The table lists this clonotype with a few counts. V usage is TRBV20-1 and J usage is TRBJ2-7; a weak D match, TRBD1 (7 bases). V was trimmed by 6 bases and J by 0 bases, leaving 12 bases between them. The CDR3 is 13 residues long. CDR1 and CDR2 from the germline V gene are DFQATT and SNEGSKA (reference sequence). CDR3 residues: CSARRDSSYEQYF. DNA for the CDR3: TGCAGTGCCAGGAGGGACAGCTCCTACGAGCAGTACTTC.

The chain joins TRBV23-1 to TRBJ2-7, with D possibly being TRBD1 (6 bases). TRBV23-1 is an open reading frame, and its role is uncertain. V was pared by 0 bases and J by 5 bases, with 20 bases between. This CDR3 is 17 amino acids long. CDR3 residues: CASSQSESGALSNEQYF. The CDR3 DNA is TGCGCCAGCAGTCAATCAGAGTCAGGGGCCCTTTCCAACGAGCAGTACTTC.

This clonotype showed up many times. The genes are TRBV19 and TRBJ2-7; 7 bases fit TRBD1. This CDR3 spans 15 amino acids. The V segment lost 6 bases and the J segment 1 base; nucleotides outside the gene matches: 9. Germline assignment: CDR1 LNHDA and CDR2 SQIVND (reference sequence). CDR3 sequence: CASSDTGVKSYEQYF. CDR3 sequence (DNA): TGTGCCAGTAGCGATACAGGGGTAAAATCCTACGAGCAGTACTTC.